What follows are 30 T cell receptor beta chains derived from one specimen sequenced in a study of blood T cell repertoires in COVID-19. Using immunoSEQ multiplex PCR, the repertoire was profiled, and TCRdb retains in-frame clones only, with some absent. The data hold 150,000 to 200,000 clones, with approximately 87% observed a single time. The sample comprised peripheral blood. All receptors derive from a woman aged 55-70 years with COVID-19, enrolled during active disease.

V gene TRBV10-3 combines with J gene TRBJ2-5; 11 bases fit TRBD1. CDR3 length: 15 amino acids. Germline CDR1 and CDR2: ENHRY and SYGVKD. The J segment lost 3 bases and the V segment lost 6 bases, leaving 6 bases of the junction unmatched. In DNA, the CDR3 is TGTGCCATCAGCCCGAGGACAGGGGGCGAAGAGACCCAGTACTTC. This gives the protein CAISPRTGGEETQYF.

V gene TRBV5-6 combines with J gene TRBJ1-2, with unresolved D. The CDR3 loop spans 15 amino acids. Germline values: CDR1 SGHDT, CDR2 YYEEEE. Trimming took off 3 bases at V and 8 bases at J, with 20 bases between the two ends. The CDR3 loop is CASSYPDVASIGYTF. In DNA form, the CDR3 reads TGTGCCAGCAGCTACCCAGACGTAGCCTCTATCGGCTACACCTTC.

The genes are TRBV27 and TRBJ2-3, with D hard to call. The V end lost 3 bases, the J end lost 4 bases, and 20 bases lay between the germline ends. This CDR3 comprises 17 residues. The germline V gene has CDR1 MNHEY and CDR2 SMNVEV (reference sequence). The CDR3, as DNA: TGTGCCAGCAGTTTGCTTGAGGTGTCCGGTGCGGCAGATACGCAGTATTTT. This sequence encodes CASSLLEVSGAADTQYF.

J is TRBJ2-2 and V is TRBV10-3, with 10 bases matching TRBD2. The CDR3 length is 18 residues. The V and J ends lost 4 bases and 5 bases, in that order; junction bases with no gene match: 13. In germline, CDR1 is ENHRY, CDR2 SYGVKD. DNA of the CDR3: TGTGCCATCAGTGCGTTGCTAGCGGGAGTCGGACGGACCGGGGAGCTGTTTTTT. This sequence encodes CAISALLAGVGRTGELFF.

This sequence joins TRBV10-2 and TRBJ2-1, with D perhaps matching TRBD2 (7 bases). V was shortened by 6 bases and J by 6 bases, with 15 bases between the two germline ends. Germline loops: CDR1 WSHSY, CDR2 SAAADI. The CDR3 spans 14 residues. CDR3 in DNA: TGCGCCAGCAGGAGGGGGGAGGGGATCAATGAGCAGTTCTTC. It codes for CASRRGEGINEQFF.

The V call is TRBV6-2 or TRBV6-3, the J call TRBJ1-5; D is possibly TRBD1 (5 bases). The CDR3 is 16 amino acids. The germline V and J ends were trimmed by 0 bases and 1 base, with 10 bases remaining between them. Germline CDR1 is MNHEY and CDR2 is SVGEGT. The CDR3 loop reads CASSYSTGGSNQPQHF. CDR3 in DNA: TGTGCCAGCAGTTACTCGACCGGGGGAAGCAATCAGCCCCAGCATTTT.

The chain recombines TRBV19 with TRBJ1-4; a weak D match, TRBD1 (5 bases). Germline-derived CDR1 and CDR2 are LNHDA and SQIVND (reference sequence). This CDR3 has 13 residues. V lost 8 bases, J lost 8 bases, and 15 bases lay in between. CDR3 residues: CASRRGISEKLFF. CDR3 coding DNA: TGTGCCAGTCGTCGGGGGATTAGCGAAAAACTGTTTTTT.

The V call is TRBV27, the J call TRBJ1-4; possibly TRBD1 for D (5 bases). CDR1 and CDR2 from the germline V gene are MNHEY and SMNVEV (reference sequence). Deletions cut 4 bases from V and 8 bases from J, with 17 bases between. The CDR3 extends over 15 amino acids. CDR3: CASSSPGVPGEKLFF. CDR3 sequence (DNA): TGTGCCAGCAGTTCCCCGGGGGTTCCTGGGGAAAAACTGTTTTTT.

The chain has TRBV4-3 and TRBJ1-1; 7 nucleotides match TRBD1. CDR1 and CDR2 (germline): LGHNA, YSLEER. The CDR3 extends over 16 amino acids. The V gene end was trimmed by 4 bases and the J gene end by 6 bases; junction bases not matched to a gene: 14. CDR3 nucleotide sequence: TGCGCCAGCAGCCCCGAGGGGGCACAGGGCCCGGCTGAAGCTTTCTTT. It specifies CASSPEGAQGPAEAFF.

V usage is TRBV6-7 and J usage is TRBJ1-1; no reliable D call. TRBV6-7 carries the ORF label, with uncertain function. CDR3 length equals 12 residues. Trimming left V 6 bases short and J 1 base short, with 6 bases between. Here the CDR3 DNA reads TGTGCCAGCAGCCCCCGGAACACTGAAGCTTTCTTT. This codes for CASSPRNTEAFF.

J is TRBJ2-1 and V is TRBV30; 11 nucleotides align to TRBD2. V gave up 3 bases and J gave up 5 bases; unmatched junction bases: 6. Looked up from germline, CDR1 is GTSNPN and CDR2 is SVGIG (reference sequence). This CDR3 has 15 amino acids. The CDR3 protein is CAWSEGLAVNNEQFF. The CDR3 DNA follows: TGTGCCTGGAGCGAGGGACTAGCGGTCAACAATGAGCAGTTCTTC.

This CDR3 reads CASLTTAGGLDYEQYF. The CDR3 coding sequence is TGTGCCAGCTTGACTACGGCGGGGGGTTTGGACTACGAGCAGTACTTC. The rearrangement links TRBV28 to TRBJ2-7; 8 bases fit TRBD2. The length of the CDR3 is 16 residues. Germline CDR1 is MDHEN and CDR2 is SYDVKM. The V gene end was trimmed by 8 bases and the J gene end by 3 bases; junction bases not matched to a gene: 15.

This chain uses TRBV7-2 with TRBJ2-3; 10 bases fit TRBD2. Germline assignment: CDR1 SGHTA and CDR2 FQGNSA. V trimming: 1 base; J trimming: 2 bases; junction bases outside the gene matches: 3. CDR3 length equals 16 residues. For the CDR3, the DNA is TGTGCCAGCAGCTTAGTAGCGGGAGGATTCACAGATACGCAGTATTTT. Translation: CASSLVAGGFTDTQYF.

This clone has just one count. The CDR3 nucleotides read TGTGCCAGTACCGTGGCACACGGGAGGGACGCAGATACGCAGTATTTT. It is translated as CASTVAHGRDADTQYF. V gene TRBV19 combines with J gene TRBJ2-3; 8 nucleotides match TRBD2. The trim removed 7 bases at V and 4 bases at J, leaving 13 bases unmatched. The CDR3 loop spans 16 amino acids. Germline V gene data show CDR1 as LNHDA and CDR2 as SQIVND (reference sequence).

This sequence joins TRBV9 and TRBJ1-2; TRBD1 agrees at 9 bases. CDR1 is SGDLS and CDR2 is YYNGEE in the germline V gene. The CDR3 is made up of 15 amino acids. With 4 bases clipped from V and 4 bases from J, the junction kept 8 bases outside the gene matches. The CDR3 DNA follows: TGTGCCAGCAGCCTTGGACAGGGGCCCTCCTATGGCTACACCTTC. It translates to CASSLGQGPSYGYTF. The variable domain in full, completed from reference TRBV9 and TRBJ1-2, reads DSGVTQTPKHLITATGQRVTLRCSPRSGDLSVYWYQQSLDQGLQFLIQYYNGEERAKGNILERFSAQQFPDLHSELNLSSLELGDSALYFCASSLGQGPSYGYTFGSGTRLTVV.

The rearrangement uses TRBV6-2 or TRBV6-3 and TRBJ1-6; 7 bases are shared with TRBD1. CDR1 and CDR2 (germline): MNHEY, SVGEGT. The CDR3 contains 15 residues. Trimming cost V 5 bases and J 7 bases; bases outside gene matches: 8. The CDR3 DNA follows: TGTGCCAGCAGTCGGCCGGGACAGTCAAATTCACCCCTCCACTTT. This translates into CASSRPGQSNSPLHF.

This clone came up a few times. The rearrangement uses TRBV6-5 and TRBJ2-7, with a possible D match to TRBD2 (6 bases). V lost 8 bases to trimming and J lost 0 bases, with 11 bases between them. The CDR3 contains 13 residues. CDR1 and CDR2 from the germline V gene are MNHEY and SVGAGI. CDR3 sequence: CASGDFSSYEQYF. The CDR3 nucleotides read TGTGCCAGCGGGGACTTTAGCTCCTACGAGCAGTACTTC.

V gene TRBV6-2 or TRBV6-3 combines with J gene TRBJ1-6, with 10 bases lining up with TRBD1. Germline-derived CDR1 and CDR2 are MNHEY and SVGEGT. The trim removed 6 bases at V and 9 bases at J, leaving 5 bases unmatched. The CDR3 loop spans 14 amino acids. The DNA for the CDR3 is TGTGCCAGCAGCCGCGGACAGGGGGGTTCACCCCTCCACTTT. This gives the protein CASSRGQGGSPLHF.

J is TRBJ1-2 and V is TRBV28; 9 positions agree with TRBD1. CDR1 is MDHEN, CDR2 SYDVKM, per germline. V was clipped by 6 bases and J by 4 bases; unmatched bases: 6. CDR3 length: 14 amino acids. The CDR3: CASRSTGGGYGYTF. In nucleotides, the CDR3 is TGTGCCAGCAGATCGACAGGGGGTGGCTATGGCTACACCTTC.

This clone was counted ten times or more. The chain links TRBV6-5 to TRBJ2-3, with 11 positions matching TRBD2. Germline trimming cut 0 bases from V and 7 bases from J; bases unmatched to any gene: 3. Germline CDR1 is MNHEY and CDR2 is SVGAGI. The CDR3 runs 15 residues. For the CDR3, the DNA is TGTGCCAGCAGTTACTCGGGGACTAGCGGAAATACGCAGTATTTT. This translates into CASSYSGTSGNTQYF.

V gene TRBV27 combines with J gene TRBJ2-1; D may be TRBD2 (5 bases). V was shortened by 6 bases and J by 3 bases, with 15 bases between the two germline ends. Germline V gene data show CDR1 as MNHEY and CDR2 as SMNVEV (reference sequence). The CDR3 length is 15 residues. CDR3 amino acids: CASSPSSGNYNEQFF. CDR3 nucleotides: TGTGCCAGCAGCCCCAGCTCGGGGAACTACAATGAGCAGTTCTTC.

The chain joins TRBV2 to TRBJ2-2; tentatively, D is TRBD2 (6 bases). V lost 6 bases to trimming and J lost 1 base, with 18 bases between them. The germline V gene has CDR1 SNHLY and CDR2 FYNNEI. The CDR3 loop spans 17 amino acids. Here the CDR3 reads CASRWRAPSWNTGELFF. The CDR3 bases are TGTGCCAGCAGGTGGAGGGCGCCTAGCTGGAACACCGGGGAGCTGTTTTTT.

CDR3 in amino acids: CASSPVGGAFF. CDR3 nucleotide sequence: TGTGCCAGCAGCCCCGTCGGCGGAGCTTTCTTT. The chain is built from TRBV12-3 or TRBV12-4 and TRBJ1-1; D is unclear. This CDR3 contains 11 residues. V shed 6 bases and J shed 10 bases, with 12 bases lying between them.

In this sample, this clone turned up once. This sequence joins TRBV27 and TRBJ1-2; no firm D call. V lost 6 bases and J 2 bases, leaving 7 bases between the germline ends. The CDR3 is made up of 12 amino acids. The germline V gene has CDR1 MNHEY and CDR2 SMNVEV (reference sequence). CDR3 loop: CASSPQNYGYTF. CDR3 nucleotide sequence: TGTGCCAGCAGCCCACAGAACTATGGCTACACCTTC.

The CDR3 nucleotides are TGTGCCTGGAGTCCTTTACAGGGTGCCAAGGCTGAAGCTTTCTTT. Translated, it gives CAWSPLQGAKAEAFF. This rearrangement joins TRBV30 to TRBJ1-1; a weak D match, TRBD1 (6 bases). Trimming shortened V by 2 bases and J by 6 bases, and 19 bases separated the two germline ends. From germline, CDR1 is GTSNPN and CDR2 SVGIG (reference sequence). The CDR3 consists of 15 residues.

The chain recombines TRBV6-2 or TRBV6-3 with TRBJ1-1; D uncertain. This CDR3 region has 13 residues. The germline V and J ends were trimmed by 2 bases and 6 bases, with 10 bases remaining between them. CDR1 is MNHEY, CDR2 SVGEGT, per germline. The CDR3 loop is CASSYHQVAEAFF. The CDR3 nucleotides are TGTGCCAGCAGTTACCACCAGGTCGCTGAAGCTTTCTTT.

This sequence joins TRBV7-2 and TRBJ1-1, with 7 bases lining up with TRBD1. V lost 5 bases to trimming and J lost 1 base; unmatched junction nucleotides: 7. There are 15 residues in the CDR3. Germline CDR1 is SGHTA and CDR2 is FQGNSA. CDR3 sequence reads: CASSPQTGRNTEAFF. The DNA for the CDR3 is TGTGCCAGCAGCCCACAGACAGGGCGGAACACTGAAGCTTTCTTT.

The V gene is TRBV19, the J gene TRBJ2-1; 12 nucleotides match TRBD2. Germline assignment: CDR1 LNHDA and CDR2 SQIVND (reference sequence). With 5 bases clipped from V and 9 bases from J, the junction kept 11 bases outside the gene matches. CDR3 size: 16 residues. The CDR3 sequence is CASSSPPSGGGGEQFF. CDR3 nucleotides: TGTGCCAGTAGTTCACCGCCTAGCGGGGGGGGAGGTGAGCAGTTCTTC. The complete variable domain, with remaining parts taken from reference TRBV19 and TRBJ2-1, reads DGGITQSPKYLFRKEGQNVTLSCEQNLNHDAMYWYRQDPGQGLRLIYYSQIVNDFQKGDIAEGYSVSREKKESFPLTVTSAQKNPTAFYLCASSSPPSGGGGEQFFGPGTRLTVL.

This clone was detected a few times. The genes are TRBV19 and TRBJ1-4; D is unclear. This CDR3 is built from 14 residues. Germline V lookup: CDR1 LNHDA, CDR2 SQIVND (reference sequence). V was cut by 7 bases and J by 4 bases, with 13 bases left in between. The CDR3 loop reads CASKSLGGNEKLFF. DNA of the CDR3: TGTGCCAGTAAGAGTCTCGGTGGTAATGAAAAACTGTTTTTT.

The V gene is TRBV4-3, the J gene TRBJ2-2, with TRBD1 matching over 11 bases. Germline CDR1 is LGHNA and CDR2 is YSLEER. After removal of 0 bases from V and 6 bases from J, the junction contained 12 bases not matched to a gene. The CDR3 has 19 amino acids. The CDR3 coding sequence is TGCGCCAGCAGCCAAGATAGATCCGGGACAGGGGGTTTGTCCGGGGAGCTGTTTTTT. Translation: CASSQDRSGTGGLSGELFF.